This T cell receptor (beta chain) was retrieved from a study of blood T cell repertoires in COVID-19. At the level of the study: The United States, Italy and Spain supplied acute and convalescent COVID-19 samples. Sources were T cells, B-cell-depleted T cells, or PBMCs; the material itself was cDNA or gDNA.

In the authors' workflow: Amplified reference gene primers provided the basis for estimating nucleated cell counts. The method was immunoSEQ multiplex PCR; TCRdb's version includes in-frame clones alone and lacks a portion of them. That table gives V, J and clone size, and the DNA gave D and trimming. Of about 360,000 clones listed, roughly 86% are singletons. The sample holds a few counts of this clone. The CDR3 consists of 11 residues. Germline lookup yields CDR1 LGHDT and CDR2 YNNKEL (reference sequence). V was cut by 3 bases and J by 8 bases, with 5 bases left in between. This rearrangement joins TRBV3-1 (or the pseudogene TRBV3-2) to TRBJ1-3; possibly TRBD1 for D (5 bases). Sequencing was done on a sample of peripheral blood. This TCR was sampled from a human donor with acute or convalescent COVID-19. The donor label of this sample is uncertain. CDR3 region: CASSHRDTIYF. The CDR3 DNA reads TGTGCCAGCAGCCACAGGGACACCATATATTTT.